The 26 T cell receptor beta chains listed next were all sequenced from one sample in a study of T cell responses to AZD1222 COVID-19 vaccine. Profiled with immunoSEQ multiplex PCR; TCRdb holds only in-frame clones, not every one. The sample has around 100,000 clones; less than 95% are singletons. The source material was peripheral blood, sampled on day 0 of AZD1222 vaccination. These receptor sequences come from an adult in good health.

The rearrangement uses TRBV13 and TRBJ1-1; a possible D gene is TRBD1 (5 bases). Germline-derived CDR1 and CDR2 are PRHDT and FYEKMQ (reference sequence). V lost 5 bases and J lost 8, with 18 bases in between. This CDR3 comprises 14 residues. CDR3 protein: CASSVSVGVMEAFF. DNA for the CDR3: TGTGCCAGCAGCGTATCAGTAGGGGTTATGGAAGCTTTCTTT.

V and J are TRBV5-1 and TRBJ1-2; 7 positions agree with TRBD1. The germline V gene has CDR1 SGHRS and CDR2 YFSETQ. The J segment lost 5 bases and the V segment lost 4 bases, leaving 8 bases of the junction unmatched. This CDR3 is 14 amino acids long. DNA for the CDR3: TGCGCCAGCAGCCGGGGACAGCCCCAGTATGGCTACACCTTC. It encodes CASSRGQPQYGYTF.

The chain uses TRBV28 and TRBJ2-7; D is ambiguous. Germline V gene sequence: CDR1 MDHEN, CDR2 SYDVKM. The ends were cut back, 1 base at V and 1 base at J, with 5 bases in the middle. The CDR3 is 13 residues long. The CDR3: CASSLYPSYEQYF. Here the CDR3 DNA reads TGTGCCAGCAGTTTATACCCTTCCTACGAGCAGTACTTC.

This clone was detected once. The CDR3 loop is CASSPGGQIRYEQYF. The CDR3 nucleotides read TGTGCCAGCAGCCCCGGGGGACAGATAAGGTACGAGCAGTACTTC. This chain connects TRBV5-6 to TRBJ2-7, with D tentatively TRBD1 (7 bases). There are 15 residues in the CDR3. Germline V gene data show CDR1 as SGHDT and CDR2 as YYEEEE. Trimming took 4 bases from V and 4 from J, leaving 18 bases between them.

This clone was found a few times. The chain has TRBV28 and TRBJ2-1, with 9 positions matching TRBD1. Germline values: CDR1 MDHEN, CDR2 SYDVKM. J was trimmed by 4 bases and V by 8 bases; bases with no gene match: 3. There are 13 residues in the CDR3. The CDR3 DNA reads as TGTGCCAGCCAACAGGGGGCTTACAATGAGCAGTTCTTC. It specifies CASQQGAYNEQFF.

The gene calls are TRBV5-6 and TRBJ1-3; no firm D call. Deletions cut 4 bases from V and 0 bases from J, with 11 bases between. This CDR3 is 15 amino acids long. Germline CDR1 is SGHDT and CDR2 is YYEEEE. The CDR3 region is CASSPDGTSGNTIYF. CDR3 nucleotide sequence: TGTGCCAGCAGCCCCGACGGAACCTCTGGAAACACCATATATTTT.

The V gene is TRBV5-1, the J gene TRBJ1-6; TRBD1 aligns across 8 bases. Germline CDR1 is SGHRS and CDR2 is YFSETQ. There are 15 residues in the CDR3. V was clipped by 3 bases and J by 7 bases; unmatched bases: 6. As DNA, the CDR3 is TGCGCCAGCAGCTCCAGGGGGCAAGGGAATTCACCCCTCCACTTT. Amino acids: CASSSRGQGNSPLHF.

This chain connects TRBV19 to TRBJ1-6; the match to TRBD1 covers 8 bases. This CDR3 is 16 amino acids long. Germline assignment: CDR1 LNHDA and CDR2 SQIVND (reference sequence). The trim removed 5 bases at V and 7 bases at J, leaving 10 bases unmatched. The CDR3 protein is CASSPIPGQVNSPLHF. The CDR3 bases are TGTGCCAGTAGTCCTATTCCGGGACAGGTCAATTCACCCCTCCACTTT.

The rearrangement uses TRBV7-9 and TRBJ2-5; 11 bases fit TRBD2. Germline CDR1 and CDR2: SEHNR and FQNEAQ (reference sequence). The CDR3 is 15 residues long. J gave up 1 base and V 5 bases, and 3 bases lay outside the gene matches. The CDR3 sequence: CASSSTSGGQETQYF. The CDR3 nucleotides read TGTGCCAGCAGCAGCACTAGCGGGGGCCAAGAGACCCAGTACTTC.

DNA of the CDR3: TGTGCCAGCCAAGGAGGGAGGGCAGAGAACACTGAAGCTTTCTTT. Its translation: CASQGGRAENTEAFF. The V call is TRBV2, the J call TRBJ1-1; D not certain. This CDR3 comprises 15 residues. The V gene's germline CDR1 is SNHLY and CDR2 FYNNEI. V was cut by 8 bases and J by 1 base, with 17 bases left in between.

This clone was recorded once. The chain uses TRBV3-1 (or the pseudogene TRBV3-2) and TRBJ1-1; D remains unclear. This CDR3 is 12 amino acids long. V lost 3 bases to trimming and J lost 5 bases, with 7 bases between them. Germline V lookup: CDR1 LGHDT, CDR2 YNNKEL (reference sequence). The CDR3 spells CASSQMGTEAFF. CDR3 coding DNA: TGTGCCAGCAGCCAGATGGGTACTGAAGCTTTCTTT.

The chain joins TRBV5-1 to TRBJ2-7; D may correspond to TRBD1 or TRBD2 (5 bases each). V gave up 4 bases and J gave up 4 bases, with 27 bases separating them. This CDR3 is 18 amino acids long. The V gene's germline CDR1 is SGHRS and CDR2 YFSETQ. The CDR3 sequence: CASSLLIGRRGPQYEQYF. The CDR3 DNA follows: TGCGCCAGCAGCCTCCTCATCGGGCGTAGGGGACCCCAGTACGAGCAGTACTTC.

CDR3 in amino acids: CASSSTWDARNSPLHF. The CDR3 region has the DNA TGTGCCAGCAGCTCGACATGGGATGCCAGAAATTCACCCCTCCACTTT. The chain combines TRBV7-2 with TRBJ1-6; D gene unclear. The V gene lost 4 bases and the J gene lost 7 bases, with 17 bases spanning the gap. Germline V lookup: CDR1 SGHTA, CDR2 FQGNSA. The CDR3 is made up of 16 amino acids.

The CDR3: CASSPQGMYEQYF. The CDR3, as DNA: TGTGCCAGCAGTCCACAGGGGATGTACGAGCAGTACTTC. The V gene is TRBV2, the J gene TRBJ2-7; 7 nucleotides line up with TRBD1. CDR3 length: 13 residues. Unmatched junction bases numbered 5, after V lost 5 bases and J lost 4 bases. Germline V gene data show CDR1 as SNHLY and CDR2 as FYNNEI.

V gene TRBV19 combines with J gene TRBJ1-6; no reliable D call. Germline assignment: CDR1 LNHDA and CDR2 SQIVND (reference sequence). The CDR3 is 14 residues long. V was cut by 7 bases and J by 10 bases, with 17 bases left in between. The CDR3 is CASTRMGGDSPLHF. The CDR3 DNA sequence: TGTGCCAGTACCCGAATGGGAGGTGACTCACCCCTCCACTTT.

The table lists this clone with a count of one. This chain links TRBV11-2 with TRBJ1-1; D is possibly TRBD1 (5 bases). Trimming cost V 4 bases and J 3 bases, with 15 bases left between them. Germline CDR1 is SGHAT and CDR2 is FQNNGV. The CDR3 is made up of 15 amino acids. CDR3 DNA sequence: TGTGCCAGCAGCTCTTATCCCCGGGGCTACACTGAAGCTTTCTTT. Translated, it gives CASSSYPRGYTEAFF.

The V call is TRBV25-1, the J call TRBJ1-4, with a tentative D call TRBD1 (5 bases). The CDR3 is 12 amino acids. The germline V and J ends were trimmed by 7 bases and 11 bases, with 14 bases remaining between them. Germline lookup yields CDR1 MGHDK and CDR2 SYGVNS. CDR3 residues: CASTLGAGKLFF. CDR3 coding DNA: TGTGCCAGCACCCTAGGGGCCGGGAAACTGTTTTTT.

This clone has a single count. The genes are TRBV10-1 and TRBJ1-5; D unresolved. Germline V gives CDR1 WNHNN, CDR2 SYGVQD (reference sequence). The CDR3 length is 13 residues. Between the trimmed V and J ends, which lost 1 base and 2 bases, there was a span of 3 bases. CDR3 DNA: TGCGCCAGCAGTGAGTTCGGCAATCAGCCCCAGCATTTT. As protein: CASSEFGNQPQHF.

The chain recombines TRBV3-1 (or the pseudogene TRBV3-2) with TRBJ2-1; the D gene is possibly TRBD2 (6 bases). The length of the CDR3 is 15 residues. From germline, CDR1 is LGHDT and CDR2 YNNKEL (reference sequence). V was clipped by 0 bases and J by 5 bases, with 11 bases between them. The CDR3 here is CASSQDFSGNNEQFF. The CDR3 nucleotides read TGTGCCAGCAGCCAAGACTTTAGCGGCAACAATGAGCAGTTCTTC.

The CDR3 loop reads CASSQGTSGGAVDTQYF. CDR3 nucleotide sequence: TGTGCCAGCAGCCAAGGGACTAGCGGGGGGGCAGTGGATACGCAGTATTTT. V and J are TRBV4-2 and TRBJ2-3, with 15 bases identical to TRBD2. Germline V gene lookup returns CDR1 LGHNA and CDR2 YNFKEQ. The CDR3 runs to 17 residues. J gave up 6 bases and V 1 base, and 5 bases lay outside the gene matches.

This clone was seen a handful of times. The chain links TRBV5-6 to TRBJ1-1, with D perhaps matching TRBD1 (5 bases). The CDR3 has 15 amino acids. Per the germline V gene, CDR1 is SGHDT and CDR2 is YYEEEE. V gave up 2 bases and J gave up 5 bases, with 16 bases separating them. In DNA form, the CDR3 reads TGTGCCAGCAGCTTCAGGGAGGGATGGAGTACTGAAGCTTTCTTT. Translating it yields CASSFREGWSTEAFF.

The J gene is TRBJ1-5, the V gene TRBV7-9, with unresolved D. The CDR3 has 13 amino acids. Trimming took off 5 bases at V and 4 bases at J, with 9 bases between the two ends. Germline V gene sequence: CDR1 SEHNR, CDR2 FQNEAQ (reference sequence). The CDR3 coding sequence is TGTGCCAGCAGCCCCAACACAAATCAGCCCCAGCATTTT. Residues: CASSPNTNQPQHF.

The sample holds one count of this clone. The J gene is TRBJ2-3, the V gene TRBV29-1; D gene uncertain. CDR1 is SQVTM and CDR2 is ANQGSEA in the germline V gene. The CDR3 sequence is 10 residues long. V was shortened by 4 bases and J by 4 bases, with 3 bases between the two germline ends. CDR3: CSVVADTQYF. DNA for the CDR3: TGCAGCGTTGTCGCAGATACGCAGTATTTT.

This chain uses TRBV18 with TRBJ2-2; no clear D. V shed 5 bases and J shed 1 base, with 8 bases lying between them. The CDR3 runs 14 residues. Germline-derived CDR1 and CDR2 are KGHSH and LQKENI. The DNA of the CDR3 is TGTGCCAGCTCAACGACGGGGAACACCGGGGAGCTGTTTTTT. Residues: CASSTTGNTGELFF.

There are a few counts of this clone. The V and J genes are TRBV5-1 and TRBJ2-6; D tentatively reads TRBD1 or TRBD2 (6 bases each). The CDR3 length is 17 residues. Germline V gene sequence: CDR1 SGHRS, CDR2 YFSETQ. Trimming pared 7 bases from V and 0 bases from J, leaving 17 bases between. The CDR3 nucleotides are TGCGCCAGCCGGGCGGGGAAAGGGGGCTCTGGGGCCAACGTCCTGACTTTC. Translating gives CASRAGKGGSGANVLTF.

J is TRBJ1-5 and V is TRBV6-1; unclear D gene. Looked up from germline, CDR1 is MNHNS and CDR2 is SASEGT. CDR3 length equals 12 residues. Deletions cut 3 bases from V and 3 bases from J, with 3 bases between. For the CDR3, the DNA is TGTGCCAGCAGTGAGGTCAATCAGCCCCAGCATTTT. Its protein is CASSEVNQPQHF.